These T cell receptor beta chains were read from a single sample in a study of T cell changes during pregnancy in multiple sclerosis. The method was immunoSEQ multiplex PCR; TCRdb's version includes in-frame clones alone and lacks a portion of them. This table has roughly 80,000 clones, under 95% appearing once. Here the sequenced sample was peripheral blood, taken before pregnancy. Receptors were obtained from a female donor with multiple sclerosis, enrolled in a pregnancy study. Each CDR3 is given with its conserved first and last residue. D genes are given only for firm matches. The size of a clone is reported for some rows only, either as once, few or many, or as a class for expanded clones.

V gene	clone size	J gene	D gene	CDR3 DNA	CDR3 protein
TRBV5-6	NA	TRBJ1-1	NA	TGTGCCAGCAACCTAGGGGGTCACACTGAAGCTTTCTTT	CASNLGGHTEAFF
TRBV6-6	NA	TRBJ2-1	TRBD1	TGTGCCAGCAGTAACCCGGGACAGGGGTACAATGAGCAGTTCTTC	CASSNPGQGYNEQFF
TRBV27	NA	TRBJ1-2	NA	TGTGCCAGCAGGGGGGGTAACTATGGCTACACCTTC	CASRGGNYGYTF
TRBV2	NA	TRBJ2-7	TRBD2	TGTGCCAGCAGTGAAGCTAGCGGGAGGACCTCCGAGCAGTACTTC	CASSEASGRTSEQYF
TRBV5-4	NA	TRBJ2-3	NA	TGTGCCAGCACACTGAACGGTGGGTCGGAGAGCACAGATACGCAGTATTTT	CASTLNGGSESTDTQYF
TRBV6-4	NA	TRBJ2-2	NA	TGTGCCAGCAGTGAAGGTTTAGCGGACACCGGGGAGCTGTTTTTT	CASSEGLADTGELFF
TRBV15	NA	TRBJ1-2	TRBD1	TGTGCCACCAGCAGAGCTTCAGGGGGCTATGGCTACACCTTC	CATSRASGGYGYTF
TRBV19	NA	TRBJ2-3	NA	TGTGCCAGTAGTATAGGAGTAGTCACAGATACGCAGTATTTT	CASSIGVVTDTQYF
TRBV2	NA	TRBJ2-7	NA	TGTGCCAGCAGTGAACGGGGACTTCTACTGTACGAGCAGTACTTC	CASSERGLLLYEQYF
TRBV9	NA	TRBJ2-1	TRBD2	TGTGCCAGCAGCGGTAGCGGGAGAAGCACCGATGAGCAGTTCTTC	CASSGSGRSTDEQFF
TRBV2	NA	TRBJ2-2	NA	TGTGCCAGCAAGGTTGAGGGGGTAGACACCGGGGAGCTGTTTTTT	CASKVEGVDTGELFF
TRBV27	NA	TRBJ2-7	NA	TGTGCCAGCAGAATATCGAGCGGGTTTTCCTACGAGCAGTACTTC	CASRISSGFSYEQYF
TRBV19	NA	TRBJ2-1	NA	TGTGCCAGTAGTACCAGCGGAAATGAGCAGTTCTTC	CASSTSGNEQFF
TRBV13	few	TRBJ1-2	NA	TGTGCCAGCAGCACCCGACGACTGAATAACTATGGCTACACCTTC	CASSTRRLNNYGYTF
TRBV29-1	NA	TRBJ2-7	NA	TGCAGCGTTGGGGCAGGGTCCTACGAGCAGTACTTC	CSVGAGSYEQYF
TRBV28	NA	TRBJ2-3	TRBD2	TGTGCCAGCAGTTTCGGTAGCGGGAGGGGATCAGATACGCAGTATTTT	CASSFGSGRGSDTQYF
TRBV15	NA	TRBJ1-3	TRBD1	TGTGCCACCAGCACCCGGACAGGGTTCGACACCATATATTTT	CATSTRTGFDTIYF